This T cell receptor beta chain stems from a study of early stage breast cancer tumors (dated by TCRdb to about 2017). Notes on the research overall: Of the approximately 16 invasive breast tumors, roughly 12 were found to be estrogen receptor-positive, progesterone receptor-positive and HER2-negative. Of the approximately 12 ER+/PR+/HER2- tumors, eight were classified as invasive ductal carcinomas and four as invasive lobular carcinomas. On average, each sample got roughly 9.7-fold read coverage. Across all samples, more than 2.5 million templates representing about 1,100,000 unique clonotypes were detected. Findings and caveats that apply to the study as a whole: Enriched TCRB sequences shared across patients were mostly commonly generated sequences, unlikely to play an important role in the tumor microenvironment. Sequencing bulk genomic DNA from unsorted cells could not capture chain pairing or functional markers like CD4, CD8 and FOXP3. Repertoires from blood and normal breast were more alike than repertoires from blood and tumor, and in about 90% of the 16 patients, comparing each tissue with blood separated tumor from normal. Analysis by tumor subtype was prevented by the small cohort size. Compared with adjacent normal breast tissue, tumors had higher clonality and 2 to 3-fold greater T cell density.

CDR3 length: 13 amino acids, cysteine to phenylalanine. CDR3 DNA is the only sequence kept; it has 39 bases, read in frame from the first base. CDR1 and CDR2 are drawn from the germline V gene: MDHEN, SYDVKM. The V and J ends are trimmed by 1 base and 2 bases, leaving 3 bases between them. About this clone: The antigen it recognizes is unknown. No base quality values were provided; no much bigger clone lies one nucleotide off.

Every sample was amplified as two independent genomic DNA replicates, using about 0.46 ug for blood and about 1.4 ug for tumor or normal breast. TCRB sequencing of genomic DNA was carried out with the ImmunoSeq Intro kit according to the manufacturer's instructions. Multiplex PCR was run for roughly 31 cycles using proprietary primers and spike-in control sequences for absolute quantification. Single-end 150-bp reads were used to sequence an 87-bp fragment spanning the CDR3 plus the flanking V and J genes. Seven samples, each with two replicates, were multiplexed per lane of an Illumina MiSeq using version 3.0 chemistry. For the original study's pipeline: The vendor's proprietary pipeline handled the raw data processing, merging both replicates into a single result for each sample. To define clonotypes, the study grouped productive rearrangements that shared the V-gene family, CDR3 amino acid sequence and J-gene segment. Clonality was calculated as 1 minus the normalized Shannon entropy (Pielou evenness) of TCRB abundances. To estimate T cell density, the total number of templates was divided by the input cell count, which was inferred from how much DNA went in. Total repertoire diversity and clonality were estimated with Recon using default parameters. A clonotype was considered tumor-enriched if its abundance in tumor exceeded 0.1% and was at least 32-fold higher than its abundance in normal breast. The table comes from immuneACCESS by way of TCRdb, which keeps in-frame sequences with V and J called. Part of the clones is missing from these tables; in studies checked, under half for an unresolved V gene and the rest for unknown reasons. D and trimming were read from the DNA, whereas the V and J calls and clone size are those reported in that table. Counted in this sample were 40,000 to 60,000 clones; roughly 83% of them appeared once. In total, the top ten clones hold about 1.5% of the sample.

The study profiled bulk TCR beta-chain repertoires in matched peripheral blood, tumor and adjacent normal breast tissue taken from about 16 patients with early-stage breast cancer. Before surgery, roughly 4.5-10 mL of whole blood was collected into EDTA tubes and then processed within 2 hours. Ficoll-Paque centrifugation in SepMate-50 tubes was used to isolate peripheral blood mononuclear cells. PBMCs were cryopreserved in about 90% FBS with about 10% DMSO in aliquots of roughly 1.9 to 4.5 million cells and stored in liquid nitrogen. Genomic DNA was extracted with the Qiagen AllPrep DNA/RNA Mini kit.

This TCR was recovered from a person in their fifties with breast cancer. The chain employs TRBV28 and TRBJ1-3; no D gene can be assigned with confidence. The specimen was blood. For the CDR3, the sequence is CASSLSAGNTIYF. At the DNA level, the sequence is TGTGCCAGCAGTTTATCCGCTGGAAACACCATATATTTT. Reference TRBV28 and TRBJ1-3 genes cover what lies past the CDR3, so the full variable domain is DVKVTQSSRYLVKRTGEKVFLECVQDMDHENMFWYRQDPGLGLRLIYFSYDVKMKEKGDIPEGYSVSREKKERFSLILESASTNQTSMYLCASSLSAGNTIYFGEGSWLTVV.